Shown below are 21 T cell receptor beta chains from a single sample sequenced in a study of quantifying T cell responses using KT2 cells. Whole-study context: RNA was reverse transcribed with TCR alpha and beta constant-region primers.

The cDNA 3' end received a ligated oligonucleotide with a UMI. An equimolar mix of RC1.1 and RC1.2 primed the beta chain across TRBC1 and TRBC2. TCRdb itself ran the UMI-ligation and nested PCR reads through MiXCR, one entry per CDR3 protein. Found here are 42,000 or so distinct CDR3 sequences, 17% of them singletons; the top ten hold around 43%. What was sequenced was PBMCs spiked with cells of the T cell clone KT2. These receptors originate from a human donor.

The chain combines TRBV4-2 with TRBJ1-4, with TRBD1 identical over 10 bases. The CDR3 sequence is 16 residues long. V was pared by 3 bases and J by 7 bases, with 8 bases of the junction left unmatched. Germline CDR1 is LGHNA and CDR2 is YNFKEQ. The CDR3: CASSQEPGQGSEKLFF. CDR3 DNA: TGTGCCAGCAGCCAGGAACCGGGACAGGGGAGTGAAAAACTGTTTTTT.

This clonotype was seen only a few times. This chain joins TRBV15 and TRBJ2-6; D is possibly TRBD1 (5 bases). V lost 2 bases and J lost 0, with 8 bases in between. Germline V gene lookup returns CDR1 LNHNV and CDR2 YYDKDF (reference sequence). The CDR3 is 16 residues long. The CDR3 DNA is TGTGCCACCAGCAGACAGGGCACCTCTGGGGCCAACGTCCTGACTTTC. It is translated as CATSRQGTSGANVLTF. Together with reference TRBV15 and TRBJ2-6, the CDR3 gives the full variable domain: DAMVIQNPRYQVTQFGKPVTLSCSQTLNHNVMYWYQQKSSQAPKLLFHYYDKDFNNEADTPDNFQSRRPNTSFCFLDIRSPGLGDTAMYLCATSRQGTSGANVLTFGAGSRLTVL.

This chain connects TRBV7-9 to TRBJ2-3, with 7 bases identical to TRBD1. Germline values: CDR1 SEHNR, CDR2 FQNEAQ (reference sequence). V lost 2 bases to trimming and J lost 3 bases; unmatched junction nucleotides: 2. The CDR3 totals 14 residues. CDR3 residues: CASSLRQGTDTQYF. CDR3 bases: TGTGCCAGCAGCTTACGACAGGGTACAGATACGCAGTATTTT.

As regards this clonotype: A much larger clone lies one base from this, so it may be a read error. J is TRBJ2-2 and V is TRBV20-1; D not resolved. Germline assignment: CDR1 DFQATT and CDR2 SNEGSKA (reference sequence). This CDR3 has 16 amino acids. The CDR3 DNA sequence: TGCAGTGATAGAGATCCCGTCGGACCGAACACCGGGGAGCTGTTTTTT. Translated: CSDRDPVGPNTGELFF.

This clonotype was counted many times. The chain has TRBV29-1 and TRBJ2-3; maybe TRBD2 (7 bases). The CDR3 covers 13 residues. Germline assignment: CDR1 SQVTM and CDR2 ANQGSEA. Trimming cost V 4 bases and J 4 bases, with 12 bases left between them. The CDR3, as DNA: TGCAGCGTTGGGGGGGGGCCTGCAGATACGCAGTATTTT. Amino acids: CSVGGGPADTQYF.

V and J are TRBV29-1 and TRBJ2-5, with D possibly TRBD1 on 6 matching bases. Trimming removed 8 bases from V and 2 bases from J, with 12 bases in between. The CDR3 consists of 12 residues. CDR1 is SQVTM, CDR2 ANQGSEA, per germline. The CDR3 DNA follows: TGCAGCATCCTCGGACAGCAAGAGACCCAGTACTTC. It is translated as CSILGQQETQYF.

The chain uses TRBV20-1 and TRBJ2-7, with D possibly being TRBD1 (6 bases). Per the germline V gene, CDR1 is DFQATT and CDR2 is SNEGSKA (reference sequence). The CDR3 is 15 residues long. V gave up 0 bases and J gave up 0 bases, with 12 bases separating them. CDR3 coding DNA: TGCAGTGCTAGAGATCAGGGGCAGGCCTCCTACGAGCAGTACTTC. The encoded protein is CSARDQGQASYEQYF.

V is TRBV5-1 and J is TRBJ1-3; D is unresolved. Trimming took 3 bases from V and 1 from J, leaving 8 bases between them. CDR3 length: 14 residues. CDR1 and CDR2 from the germline V gene are SGHRS and YFSETQ. The CDR3 loop is CASSSGASGNTIYF. CDR3 in DNA: TGCGCCAGCAGCTCCGGTGCGTCTGGAAACACCATATATTTT.

This chain uses TRBV29-1 with TRBJ1-1, with 8 bases that match TRBD1. The length of the CDR3 is 15 residues. With V trimmed by 6 bases and J by 6 bases, 15 bases remained unmatched. Per the germline V gene, CDR1 is SQVTM and CDR2 is ANQGSEA. The CDR3 loop is CSVPDREGDWAEAFF. Here the CDR3 DNA reads TGCAGCGTCCCGGACAGGGAAGGGGATTGGGCTGAAGCTTTCTTT. Together with reference TRBV29-1 and TRBJ1-1, the CDR3 gives the full variable domain: SAVISQKPSRDICQRGTSLTIQCQVDSQVTMMFWYRQQPGQSLTLIATANQGSEATYESGFVIDKFPISRPNLTFSTLTVSNMSPEDSSIYLCSVPDREGDWAEAFFGQGTRLTVV.

V and J are TRBV13 and TRBJ2-3, with D unresolved. This CDR3 is 11 amino acids long. In germline, CDR1 is PRHDT, CDR2 FYEKMQ (reference sequence). Trimming took 3 bases from V and 5 from J, leaving 3 bases between them. CDR3 region: CASSFEDTQYF. The DNA of the CDR3 is TGTGCCAGCAGCTTTGAAGATACGCAGTATTTT.

V and J are TRBV7-2 and TRBJ1-1, with D perhaps matching TRBD1 (5 bases). Trimming shortened V by 2 bases and J by 10 bases, and 14 bases separated the two germline ends. Germline lookup yields CDR1 SGHTA and CDR2 FQGNSA. The CDR3 has 13 residues. The CDR3 spells CASSLTGVLRAFF. CDR3 nucleotides: TGTGCCAGCAGCTTAACGGGGGTATTGCGAGCTTTCTTT.

The chain is built from TRBV4-3 and TRBJ2-1; 9 positions match TRBD2. Trimming cost V 0 bases and J 4 bases; bases outside gene matches: 7. The CDR3 extends over 17 amino acids. Germline CDR1 LGHNA, CDR2 YSLEER. Written as DNA, the CDR3 is TGCGCCAGCAGCCAAGATCTCTCTAGCGGGGTTTACAATGAGCAGTTCTTC. It codes for CASSQDLSSGVYNEQFF.

This clonotype has at least ten counts. This chain uses TRBV7-6 with TRBJ2-5, with 10 bases fitting TRBD2. V lost 5 bases to trimming and J lost 4 bases; unmatched junction nucleotides: 4. Germline lookup yields CDR1 SGHVS and CDR2 FNYEAQ. CDR3 size: 14 residues. This CDR3 reads CASSHRLAGETQYF. The CDR3 bases are TGTGCCAGCAGCCATCGACTAGCGGGAGAGACCCAGTACTTC.

This clonotype was seen only a few times. This chain uses TRBV29-1 with TRBJ2-1; D is unclear. Germline V gene sequence: CDR1 SQVTM, CDR2 ANQGSEA. V was pared by 8 bases and J by 0 bases, with 14 bases between. The CDR3 is 14 residues long. This chain's CDR3 is CSFRAQSSYNEQFF. DNA for the CDR3: TGCAGCTTCCGGGCCCAGAGCTCCTACAATGAGCAGTTCTTC.

This clonotype was counted at least ten times. The rearrangement joins TRBV6-5 to TRBJ2-7, with TRBD1 identical over 10 bases. Germline V gene data show CDR1 as MNHEY and CDR2 as SVGAGI. Losses at the gene ends were 10 bases for V and 6 bases for J; bases not matched to a gene: 3. This CDR3 has 11 residues. Here the CDR3 reads CATGQGGEQYF. The DNA for the CDR3 is TGTGCCACTGGACAGGGGGGCGAGCAGTACTTC.

This clonotype was seen only a few times. The rearrangement joins TRBV12-3 or TRBV12-4 to TRBJ2-1; 10 positions agree with TRBD2. Trimming took 3 bases from V and 7 from J; bases not matched to a gene: 21. The CDR3 loop spans 20 amino acids. The CDR3 loop reads CASSFLVPSGGRVVFNEQFF. DNA of the CDR3: TGTGCCAGCAGTTTTTTAGTCCCTAGCGGGGGTAGAGTGGTATTTAATGAGCAGTTCTTC.

This clonotype was observed at least ten times. The rearrangement uses TRBV20-1 and TRBJ2-3; D remains ambiguous. The V end lost 3 bases, the J end lost 0 bases, and 10 bases lay between the germline ends. The germline CDR1 and CDR2 sequences are DFQATT and SNEGSKA (reference sequence). The CDR3 spans 14 residues. The CDR3 nucleotides read TGCAGTGCTAGGAGGTCTACTAGCACAGATACGCAGTATTTT. Protein: CSARRSTSTDTQYF.

This clonotype has a single count. The chain is built from TRBV13 and TRBJ2-3; 10 bases line up with TRBD2. This CDR3 spans 16 amino acids. Germline loops: CDR1 PRHDT, CDR2 FYEKMQ (reference sequence). J gave up 3 bases and V 5 bases, and 8 bases lay outside the gene matches. DNA of the CDR3: TGTGCCAGCAGCCCCCGGGGTAGCGGGAGGACAGATACGCAGTATTTT. It is translated as CASSPRGSGRTDTQYF.

A few counts support this clonotype. The chain combines TRBV5-5 with TRBJ2-7; D remains ambiguous. Germline V gene sequence: CDR1 SGHKS, CDR2 YYEKEE (reference sequence). Between the trimmed V and J ends, which lost 4 bases and 3 bases, there was a span of 14 bases. This CDR3 contains 14 residues. The CDR3 sequence: CASSTHGQIYEQYF. The DNA for the CDR3 is TGTGCCAGCAGCACACATGGGCAGATCTACGAGCAGTACTTC.

The chain links TRBV12-3 or TRBV12-4 to TRBJ2-3; 7 bases match TRBD2. The CDR3 is made up of 14 amino acids. V was pared by 3 bases and J by 2 bases, with 2 bases of the junction left unmatched. CDR3 amino acids: CASSFGTTTDTQYF. The CDR3 DNA is TGTGCCAGCAGTTTTGGGACTACCACAGATACGCAGTATTTT.

This clonotype appeared many times. CDR3 bases: TGCAGTGCTAGAGAAACCACAGATACGCAGTATTTT. It encodes CSARETTDTQYF. This sequence joins TRBV20-1 and TRBJ2-3; D remains ambiguous. Germline V CDR1 and CDR2: DFQATT, SNEGSKA (reference sequence). The CDR3 is made up of 12 amino acids. V was cut by 0 bases and J by 2 bases, with 3 bases left in between.